One and the same sample provided the 21 T cell receptor beta chains below, sequenced in a study of blood T cells in healthy people across ages. A second about 7 to 12 cycle PCR used barcoded and J-beta primers. TCRdb independently ran MiXCR on the 5' RACE reads; one entry per CDR3 protein. The sample has 1.2 million to 1.5 million distinct CDR3 sequences, around 59% seen once. Sequences were obtained from blood. The receptors come from a man between 18 and 29 years old in good health.

The rearrangement uses TRBV7-2 and TRBJ2-1; 12 nucleotides match TRBD2. The CDR3 runs 15 residues. The germline V gene has CDR1 SGHTA and CDR2 FQGNSA. With V trimmed by 7 bases and J by 7 bases, 8 bases remained unmatched. CDR3 sequence: CASTPTSGRENEQFF. Written as DNA, the CDR3 is TGTGCCAGCACCCCGACTAGCGGGAGAGAGAATGAGCAGTTCTTC.

The V call is TRBV3-1, the J call TRBJ1-2; weak D call: TRBD1 (6 bases). This CDR3 spans 15 amino acids. Germline lookup yields CDR1 LGHDT and CDR2 YNNKEL (reference sequence). The ends were cut back, 0 bases at V and 7 bases at J, with 15 bases in the middle. CDR3 nucleotides: TGTGCCAGCAGCCAAGATACGAGGGCAGGGGCTGGCTACACCTTC. Translated, it gives CASSQDTRAGAGYTF.

The chain carries TRBV20-1 and TRBJ2-1; D gene unclear. The CDR3 spans 15 residues. Germline-derived CDR1 and CDR2 are DFQATT and SNEGSKA (reference sequence). Trimming stripped 0 bases from V and 3 bases from J, with 12 bases between. The CDR3 DNA sequence: TGCAGTGCTAGAGATTCGGAGAAAAACTACAATGAGCAGTTCTTC. This sequence encodes CSARDSEKNYNEQFF.

The table lists this clonotype with a few counts. V usage is TRBV12-5 and J usage is TRBJ1-1; D is unclear. From germline, CDR1 is LGHNT and CDR2 FRNRAP. There are 11 residues in the CDR3. V was pared by 5 bases and J by 6 bases, with 7 bases between. CDR3 sequence (DNA): TGTGCTAGTGGTCCCTCGCCTGAAGCTTTCTTT. This encodes CASGPSPEAFF.

V usage is TRBV24-1 and J usage is TRBJ2-7, with D maybe TRBD1 (6 bases). CDR1 and CDR2 (germline): KGHDR, SFDVKD. The CDR3 is made up of 13 amino acids. Trimming cost V 7 bases and J 1 base, with 10 bases left between them. CDR3 nucleotide sequence: TGTGCCACCAGGAACAGGGATTCCTACGAGCAGTACTTC. It yields the protein CATRNRDSYEQYF.

V and J are TRBV11-1 and TRBJ2-1; 10 positions agree with TRBD2. The CDR3 has 21 amino acids. Looked up from germline, CDR1 is SGHAT and CDR2 is FQDESV (reference sequence). Trimming removed 2 bases from V and 8 bases from J; junction bases left unmatched: 24. The CDR3 bases are TGTGCCAGCAGCTTAACGTCACTAGCGGGATCCGGCCTTTTAAAAACCGATGAGCAGTTCTTC. Its protein is CASSLTSLAGSGLLKTDEQFF.

The chain couples TRBV20-1 to TRBJ2-5; unclear D gene. The J call may be faulty, since TRBJ2-7 better matches the DNA end. CDR3 length: 15 residues. Looked up from germline, CDR1 is DFQATT and CDR2 is SNEGSKA (reference sequence). The CDR3 region is CSARDRTADVNEQYF. The CDR3 DNA reads as TGCAGTGCTAGAGATCGTACGGCGGATGTCAACGAGCAGTACTTC.

This sequence joins TRBV6-5 and TRBJ1-6; weak D call: TRBD1 (5 bases). CDR3 size: 17 residues. Trimming pared 1 base from V and 9 bases from J, leaving 19 bases between. Germline V CDR1 and CDR2: MNHEY, SVGAGI. The CDR3 sequence: CASSYLPPGGFSSPLHF. CDR3 coding DNA: TGTGCCAGCAGTTACTTACCCCCCGGGGGGTTCTCTTCACCCCTCCACTTT.

This rearrangement joins TRBV4-2 to TRBJ2-7; D unclear. The V gene's germline CDR1 is LGHNA and CDR2 YNFKEQ. Trimming removed 0 bases at V and 6 bases at J, with 6 bases between. This CDR3 comprises 12 residues. CDR3 sequence (DNA): TGTGCCAGCAGCCAAGAGCAGAGCGAGCAGTACTTC. Its translation is CASSQEQSEQYF.

J is TRBJ2-5 and V is TRBV3-1; TRBD2 matches 11 bases. The J call may be wrong; the DNA end is better matched by TRBJ2-7. The CDR3 extends over 16 amino acids. The germline V gene has CDR1 LGHDT and CDR2 YNNKEL (reference sequence). The CDR3 nucleotides are TGTGCCAGCAGCCCCTATTTGACTAGCGGGATCGACGAGCAGTACTTC. Its translation: CASSPYLTSGIDEQYF.

V usage is TRBV6-6 and J usage is TRBJ2-7; TRBD1 matches 9 bases. The germline CDR1 and CDR2 sequences are MNHNY and SVGAGI (reference sequence). J lost 5 bases, V lost 5 bases, and 10 bases had no gene match. The CDR3 totals 15 residues. The chain's CDR3 is CASSAPGTGRDEQYF. In nucleotides, the CDR3 is TGTGCCAGCAGTGCCCCCGGGACAGGGAGAGACGAGCAGTACTTC.

This clonotype was counted once. This chain links TRBV25-1 with TRBJ1-1, with D perhaps matching TRBD1 (6 bases). The CDR3 is 13 residues long. CDR1 is MGHDK and CDR2 is SYGVNS in the germline V gene. Trimming pared 6 bases from V and 4 bases from J, leaving 12 bases between. DNA of the CDR3: TGTGCCAGCAGATTTACACAGGGCACTGAAGCTTTCTTT. It specifies CASRFTQGTEAFF.

The V and J genes are TRBV18 and TRBJ2-5, with D possibly matching TRBD1 (5 bases). V dropped 1 base and J dropped 3 bases, with 12 bases sitting between them. Germline V gives CDR1 KGHSH, CDR2 LQKENI. This CDR3 has 15 amino acids. Here the CDR3 DNA reads TGTGCCAGCTCACCACTATTTTCAGGGAAAGAGACCCAGTACTTC. It is translated as CASSPLFSGKETQYF.

The chain employs TRBV11-2 and TRBJ2-1; D could derive from TRBD1 or TRBD2 (5 bases each). The germline V and J ends were trimmed by 5 bases and 9 bases, with 14 bases remaining between them. Germline CDR1 reads SGHAT; CDR2 reads FQNNGV. This CDR3 comprises 13 residues. The DNA of the CDR3 is TGTGCCAGCAGCGCCGTCGGGGCTGGTGAGCAGTTCTTC. The encoded protein is CASSAVGAGEQFF.

This clonotype was counted a few times. The chain uses TRBV10-3 and TRBJ2-1; 11 bases match TRBD2. J gave up 8 bases and V 2 bases, and 8 bases lay outside the gene matches. CDR1 is ENHRY, CDR2 SYGVKD, per germline. The CDR3 is made up of 16 amino acids. The CDR3 DNA is TGTGCCATCAGTGAGCCTCAACTAGCGGGAGTGTATGAGCAGTTCTTC. Encoded protein: CAISEPQLAGVYEQFF.

The V and J genes are TRBV29-1 and TRBJ2-7; possible D gene TRBD1, 5 bases. V lost 7 bases to trimming and J lost 2 bases, with 12 bases between them. The CDR3 sequence is 12 residues long. Germline values: CDR1 SQVTM, CDR2 ANQGSEA. As DNA, the CDR3 is TGCAGCGCCACCCAGGGTACCTACGAGCAGTACTTC. As protein: CSATQGTYEQYF.

This clonotype was counted only a few times. The chain combines TRBV20-1 with TRBJ2-1, with D perhaps matching TRBD2 (5 bases). The V and J ends lost 1 base and 3 bases respectively, with 13 bases between them. Germline assignment: CDR1 DFQATT and CDR2 SNEGSKA (reference sequence). This CDR3 contains 15 residues. Here the CDR3 reads CSARVRGKYYNEQFF. In DNA form, the CDR3 reads TGCAGTGCTAGAGTTCGGGGAAAGTACTACAATGAGCAGTTCTTC.

V gene TRBV20-1 combines with J gene TRBJ2-1; TRBD1 aligns across 8 bases. The CDR3 is 15 residues long. The germline gives CDR1 DFQATT, CDR2 SNEGSKA (reference sequence). With 0 bases clipped from V and 5 bases from J, the junction kept 6 bases outside the gene matches. CDR3 sequence: CSARDRDRPHNEQFF. The CDR3 DNA is TGCAGTGCTAGAGATCGGGACAGGCCACACAATGAGCAGTTCTTC.

This clonotype was seen only once. V gene TRBV20-1 combines with J gene TRBJ2-1; D is possibly TRBD2 (6 bases). V was shortened by 6 bases and J by 6 bases, with 24 bases between the two germline ends. Germline loops: CDR1 DFQATT, CDR2 SNEGSKA (reference sequence). This CDR3 is 16 amino acids long. The CDR3 DNA sequence: TGCAGTGCGATCCCGGGAGAACTCGCGACGATCAATGAGCAGTTCTTC. This translates into CSAIPGELATINEQFF.

The V call is TRBV20-1, the J call TRBJ2-7; the match to TRBD1 covers 7 bases. This CDR3 comprises 17 residues. CDR1 and CDR2 (germline): DFQATT, SNEGSKA (reference sequence). After removal of 6 bases from V and 2 bases from J, the junction contained 19 bases not matched to a gene. CDR3 amino acids: CSARYISDRALPYEQYF. In DNA form, the CDR3 reads TGCAGTGCCCGCTATATCTCTGACAGGGCTCTCCCCTACGAGCAGTACTTC.

The rearrangement joins TRBV27 to TRBJ1-5; 7 nucleotides agree with TRBD1. V shed 3 bases and J 3 bases; nucleotides not matched to a gene: 11. This CDR3 is 17 amino acids long. Looked up from germline, CDR1 is MNHEY and CDR2 is SMNVEV (reference sequence). The CDR3 nucleotides read TGTGCCAGCAGTTTCCTACCACCGGGACAGCTCAATCAGCCCCAGCATTTT. Residues: CASSFLPPGQLNQPQHF.